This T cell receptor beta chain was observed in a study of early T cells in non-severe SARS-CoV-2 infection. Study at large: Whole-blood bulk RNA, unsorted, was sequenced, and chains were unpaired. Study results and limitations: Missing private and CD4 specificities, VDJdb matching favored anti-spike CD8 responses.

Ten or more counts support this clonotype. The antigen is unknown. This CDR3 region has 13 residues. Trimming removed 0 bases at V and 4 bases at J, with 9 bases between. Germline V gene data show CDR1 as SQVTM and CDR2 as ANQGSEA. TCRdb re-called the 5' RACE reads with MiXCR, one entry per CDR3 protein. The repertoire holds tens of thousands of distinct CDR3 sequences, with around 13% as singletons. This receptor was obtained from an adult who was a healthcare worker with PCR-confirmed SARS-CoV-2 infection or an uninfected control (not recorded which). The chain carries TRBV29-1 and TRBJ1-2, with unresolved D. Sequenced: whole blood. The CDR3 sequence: CSVEDLISYGYTF. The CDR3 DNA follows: TGCAGCGTTGAAGATCTCATCAGCTATGGCTACACCTTC.